The clone carrying this T cell receptor (beta chain) occurred once. Its antigen remains unknown. This PCR relied on a set of 60 Vbeta primers and 13 Jbeta primers. The protocol was immunoSEQ multiplex PCR, while the TCRdb copy is restricted to in-frame clones and leaves out a portion. The table includes about 98,000 clones, about 76% detected once. The V end lost 4 bases, the J end lost 2 bases, and 12 bases lay between the germline ends. The CDR3 spans 15 residues. Germline values: CDR1 MNHEY, CDR2 SVGAGI. The sample belongs to a study of cytomegalovirus exposure and HLA in healthy donors. For the study at large: The study's early data release held around 85 million unique TCRs from HLA-typed donors.

The study, taken as a whole, reports: An analysis that was carried out later associated some 17,000 TCR beta sequences with HLA alleles at 0.05 false discovery rate. Researchers reported from a later analysis that most CMV-associated TCR beta chains appeared HLA-restricted. A classifier reportedly called cytomegalovirus status with high sensitivity and specificity.

The sequencing input was PBMCs. The chain links TRBV6-5 to TRBJ1-5; D may be TRBD1 (6 bases). This receptor was taken from a human donor in good health. CDR3 bases: TGTGCCAGCAGTTCGACGGACAGCGGCAATCAGCCCCAGCATTTT. Translating it yields CASSSTDSGNQPQHF.